The T cell receptor (beta chain) described here comes from a study of blood T cells in healthy people across ages. Per germline, CDR1 SQVTM and CDR2 ANQGSEA. The V gene end was trimmed by 4 bases and the J gene end by 4 bases; junction bases not matched to a gene: 4. The CDR3 spans 13 residues. Primers used in a second PCR of roughly 6 to 11 cycles were a sample-barcoded 5' primer and a J-beta primer mix. MiXCR, run by TCRdb on the 5' RACE reads, gives a single entry per CDR3 protein. The sample gives around 1.5 million distinct CDR3 sequences, 30% to 40% of which show up once; about 10% is in the top ten. This clonotype was seen ten or more times.

This sequence originates from a woman aged 25 to 39 in good health. This chain connects TRBV29-1 to TRBJ1-2; TRBD1 matches 9 bases. Sequenced material: blood. The CDR3 sequence: CSVASGQGYGYTF. The CDR3 region has the DNA TGCAGCGTTGCCTCGGGACAGGGCTATGGCTACACCTTC.